This TCR beta chain was identified in a study of shared clonotypes between healthy human individuals. Each replicate PCR on the sorted subsets used 200 to 250 ng DNA (around 31,000 T cell genomes). Profiling relied on immunoSEQ multiplex PCR, and the TCRdb table lists in-frame clones only, not all of them. Altogether 700,000 to 950,000 clones are present, roughly 96% being singletons, with the ten largest covering less than 0.3%. CD8 cells classed as naive were CD45RO-negative and positively selected for CCR7, excluding terminally differentiated effector memory CD45RA+ cells. In the case of this clone: Its antigen is not identified.

Overall study findings and caveats: A limitation of the genetic and exposure-history diversity represented arose from few donors.

With 3 bases removed from V and 2 bases from J, the gap between germline ends came to 21 bases. The CDR3 covers 18 residues. From germline, CDR1 is SGHAT and CDR2 FQNNGV. J is TRBJ2-3 and V is TRBV11-2; D possibly corresponds to TRBD2 (7 bases). The sequence derives from a man between 25 and 39 years old in good health. Sequencing was carried out using naive CD8+ T cells sorted from blood. The CDR3 DNA is TGTGCCAGCAGCTTTCCTTGGGGAGGGGGGTTTAACACAGATACGCAGTATTTT. Translating gives CASSFPWGGGFNTDTQYF.